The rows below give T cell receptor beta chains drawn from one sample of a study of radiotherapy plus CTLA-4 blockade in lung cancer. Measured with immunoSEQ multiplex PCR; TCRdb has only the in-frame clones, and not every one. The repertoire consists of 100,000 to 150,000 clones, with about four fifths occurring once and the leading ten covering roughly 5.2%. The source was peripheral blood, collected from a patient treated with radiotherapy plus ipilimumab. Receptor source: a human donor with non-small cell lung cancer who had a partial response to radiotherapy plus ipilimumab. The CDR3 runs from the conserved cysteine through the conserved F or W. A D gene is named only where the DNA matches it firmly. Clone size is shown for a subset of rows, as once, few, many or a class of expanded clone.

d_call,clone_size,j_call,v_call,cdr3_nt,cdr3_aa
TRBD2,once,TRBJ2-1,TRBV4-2,TGTGCCAGCAGCCAACCTAGACTAGCGGGAGAGGTTTCCTACAATGAGCAGTTCTTC,CASSQPRLAGEVSYNEQFF
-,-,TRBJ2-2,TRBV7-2,TGTGCCAGCAGCTTCAGGTCTTCCGGGGAGCTGTTTTTT,CASSFRSSGELFF
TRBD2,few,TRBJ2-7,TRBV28,TGTGCCAGCGCGCAAGAGCGGGAGGCCCCCTACGAGCAGTACTTC,CASAQEREAPYEQYF
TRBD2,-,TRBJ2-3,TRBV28,TGTGCCAGCAGCTTATTAGCGGGACGCACAGATACGCAGTATTTT,CASSLLAGRTDTQYF
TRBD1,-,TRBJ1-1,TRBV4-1,TGCGCCAGCAGCAGGACGCTTCTCAGGGGGCCGAACACTGAAGCTTTCTTT,CASSRTLLRGPNTEAFF
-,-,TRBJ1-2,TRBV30,TGTGCCTGGGTGGACAGCACTTATGGCTACACCTTC,CAWVDSTYGYTF
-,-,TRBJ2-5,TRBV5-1,TGCGCCAGCAGCTTTTCGGAGACCCAGTACTTC,CASSFSETQYF
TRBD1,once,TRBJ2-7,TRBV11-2,TGTGCCAGCAGCTTAGACCCGACAGGGGCCTACGAGCAGTACTTC,CASSLDPTGAYEQYF
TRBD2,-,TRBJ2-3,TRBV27,TGTGCCAGCAGTTTTAGCGGGAGGGCAGATACGCAGTATTTT,CASSFSGRADTQYF
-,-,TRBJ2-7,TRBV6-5,TGTGCCAGTCTCGGACAGTGGGGAGAGCAGTACTTC,CASLGQWGEQYF
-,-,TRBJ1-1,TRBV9,TGTGCCAGCAGCGTAGACATGAACACTGAAGCTTTCTTT,CASSVDMNTEAFF
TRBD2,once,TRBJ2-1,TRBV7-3,TGTGCCAGCAGCCCGGGACTAGCGGGAGGATATGAGCAGTTCTTC,CASSPGLAGGYEQFF
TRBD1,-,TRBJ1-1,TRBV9,TGTGCCAGCAGCGCAGGACAGGGGGTTATGAACACTGAAGCTTTCTTT,CASSAGQGVMNTEAFF
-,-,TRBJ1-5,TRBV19,TGTGCCAGTAGTCTCCCCACCCAGGGTCAGCCCCAGCATTTT,CASSLPTQGQPQHF
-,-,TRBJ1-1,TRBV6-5,TGTGCCAGCAGTTACCGAGGCTTGAGCACTGAAGCTTTCTTT,CASSYRGLSTEAFF
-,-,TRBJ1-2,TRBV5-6,TGTGCCAGCAGCCAGCCAGGGAAATATGGCTACACCTTC,CASSQPGKYGYTF
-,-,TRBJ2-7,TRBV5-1,TGCGCCAGCAGCTTGGCCTTGGACAGAAGCTCCTACGAGCAGTACTTC,CASSLALDRSSYEQYF
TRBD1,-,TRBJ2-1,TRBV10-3,TGTGCCATCAGTTCAGGGGGCGTGATAAATGAGCAGTTCTTC,CAISSGGVINEQFF
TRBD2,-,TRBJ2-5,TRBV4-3,TGCGCCAGCAGCGTAGGACTAGCGGTCCAAGAGACCCAGTACTTC,CASSVGLAVQETQYF
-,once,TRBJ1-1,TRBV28,TGTGCCAGCAGGCGCTACGGGGGAGGGTACACTGAAGCTTTCTTT,CASRRYGGGYTEAFF
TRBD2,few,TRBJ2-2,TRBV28,TGTGCCAGCAGTTTATTCGCTAGCGGGAGCTCCGGGGAGCTGTTTTTT,CASSLFASGSSGELFF
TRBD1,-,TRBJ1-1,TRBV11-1,TGTGCCAGCAGCTTAGGGGACAGGGGGCGCCCTGAAGCTTTCTTT,CASSLGDRGRPEAFF
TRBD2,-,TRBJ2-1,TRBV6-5,TGTGCCAGCAGTTACAGGGCTAGCGGGAGGGGAAATGAGCAGTTCTTC,CASSYRASGRGNEQFF